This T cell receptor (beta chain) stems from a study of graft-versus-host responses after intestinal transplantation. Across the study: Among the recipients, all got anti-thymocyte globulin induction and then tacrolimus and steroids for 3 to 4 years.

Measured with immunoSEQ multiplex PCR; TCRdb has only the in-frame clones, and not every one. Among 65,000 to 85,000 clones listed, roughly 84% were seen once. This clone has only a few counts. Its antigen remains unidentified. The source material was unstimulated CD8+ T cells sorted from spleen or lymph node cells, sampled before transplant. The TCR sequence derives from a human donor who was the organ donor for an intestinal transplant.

This CDR3 is CASSQVPRSPLHF. The CDR3 DNA follows: TGCGCCAGCAGCCAAGTCCCGAGGTCACCCCTCCACTTT. The rearrangement joins TRBV4-1 to TRBJ1-6; no definite D call. Germline values: CDR1 MGHRA, CDR2 YSYEKL. Trimming shortened V by 1 base and J by 10 bases, and 8 bases separated the two germline ends. The CDR3 loop spans 13 amino acids.